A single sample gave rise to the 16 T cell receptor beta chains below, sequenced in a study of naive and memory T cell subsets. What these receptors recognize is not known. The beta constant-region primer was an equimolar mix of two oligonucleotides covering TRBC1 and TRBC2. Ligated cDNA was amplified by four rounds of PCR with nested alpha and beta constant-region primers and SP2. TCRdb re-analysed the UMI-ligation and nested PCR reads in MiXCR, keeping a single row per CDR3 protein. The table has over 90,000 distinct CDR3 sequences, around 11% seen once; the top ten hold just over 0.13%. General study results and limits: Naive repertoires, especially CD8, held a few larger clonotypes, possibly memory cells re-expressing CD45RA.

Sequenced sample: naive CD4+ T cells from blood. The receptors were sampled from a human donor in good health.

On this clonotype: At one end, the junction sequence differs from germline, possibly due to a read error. CDR3 in amino acids: CSVETPGQITNF. The CDR3, as DNA: TGCAGCGTTGAAACGCCGGGACAGATCACAAACTTC. V and J are TRBV29-1 and TRBJ2-7; TRBD1 matches 7 bases. Germline CDR1 reads SQVTM; CDR2 reads ANQGSEA. This CDR3 has 12 residues.

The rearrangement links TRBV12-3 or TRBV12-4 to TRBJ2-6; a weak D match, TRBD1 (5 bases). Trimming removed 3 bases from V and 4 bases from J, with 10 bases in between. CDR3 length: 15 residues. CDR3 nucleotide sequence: TGTGCCAGCAGTTTTGGGGCGGACGGGGCCAACGTCCTGACTTTC. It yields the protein CASSFGADGANVLTF.

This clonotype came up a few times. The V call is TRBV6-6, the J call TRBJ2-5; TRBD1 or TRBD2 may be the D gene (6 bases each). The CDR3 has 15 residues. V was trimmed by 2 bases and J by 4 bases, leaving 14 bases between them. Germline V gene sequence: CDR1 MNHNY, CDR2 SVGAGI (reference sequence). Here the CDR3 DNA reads TGTGCCAGCAGTTACCCGAATGGGGGGCGAGAGACCCAGTACTTC. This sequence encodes CASSYPNGGRETQYF.

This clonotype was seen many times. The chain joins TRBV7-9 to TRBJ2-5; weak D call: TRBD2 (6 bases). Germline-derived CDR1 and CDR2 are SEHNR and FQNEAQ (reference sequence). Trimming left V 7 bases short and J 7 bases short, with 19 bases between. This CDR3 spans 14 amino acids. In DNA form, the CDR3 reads TGTGCCAGCATAGATTCCGGGACTTATGGGACCCAGTACTTC. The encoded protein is CASIDSGTYGTQYF.

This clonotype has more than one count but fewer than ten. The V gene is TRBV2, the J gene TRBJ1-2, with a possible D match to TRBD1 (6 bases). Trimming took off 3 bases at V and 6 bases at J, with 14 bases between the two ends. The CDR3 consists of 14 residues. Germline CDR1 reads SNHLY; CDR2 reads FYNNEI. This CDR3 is CASSERTGNNGYTF. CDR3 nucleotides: TGTGCCAGCAGTGAGAGAACAGGGAACAATGGCTACACCTTC.

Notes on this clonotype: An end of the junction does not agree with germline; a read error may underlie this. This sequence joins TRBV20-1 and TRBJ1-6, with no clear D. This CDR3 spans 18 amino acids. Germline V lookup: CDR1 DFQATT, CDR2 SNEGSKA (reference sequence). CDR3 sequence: CSARDISAPSSYDSPLHF. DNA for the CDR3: TGCAGTGCTAGAGATATCTCAGCCCCTAGCTCCTATGATTCACCCCTCCACTTT.

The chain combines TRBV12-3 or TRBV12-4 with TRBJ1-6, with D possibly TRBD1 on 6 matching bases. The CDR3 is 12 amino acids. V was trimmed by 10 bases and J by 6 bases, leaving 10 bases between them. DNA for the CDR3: TGTGCCACGGGGGGCTCTAATTCACCCCTCCACTTT. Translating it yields CATGGSNSPLHF.

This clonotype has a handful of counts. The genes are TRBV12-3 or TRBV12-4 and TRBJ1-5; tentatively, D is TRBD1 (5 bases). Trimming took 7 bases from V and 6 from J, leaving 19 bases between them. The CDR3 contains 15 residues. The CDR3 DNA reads TGTGCCAGCAAGCGTGAAGGGGCCCGGAGTCAGCCCCAGCATTTT. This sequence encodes CASKREGARSQPQHF.

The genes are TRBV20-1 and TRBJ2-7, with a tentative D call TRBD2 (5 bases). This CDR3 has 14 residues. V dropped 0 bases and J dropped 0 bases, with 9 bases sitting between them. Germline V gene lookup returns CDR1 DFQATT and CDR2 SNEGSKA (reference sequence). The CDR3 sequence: CSARDIAYSYEQYF. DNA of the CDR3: TGCAGTGCTAGAGATATAGCGTACTCCTACGAGCAGTACTTC.

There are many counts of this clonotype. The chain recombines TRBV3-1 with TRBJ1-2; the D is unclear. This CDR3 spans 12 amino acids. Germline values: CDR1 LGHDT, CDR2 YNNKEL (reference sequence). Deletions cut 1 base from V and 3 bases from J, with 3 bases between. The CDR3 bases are TGTGCCAGCAGCCAAGCAGACTATGGCTACACCTTC. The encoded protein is CASSQADYGYTF.

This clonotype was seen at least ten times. The CDR3 bases are TGTGCCAGCAGCCCCCAGGAGGGACGAACAGATACGCAGTATTTT. Protein: CASSPQEGRTDTQYF. The chain has TRBV9 and TRBJ2-3; maybe TRBD2 (6 bases). The V and J ends lost 4 bases and 3 bases respectively, with 15 bases between them. The CDR3 totals 15 residues. Germline V gene sequence: CDR1 SGDLS, CDR2 YYNGEE.

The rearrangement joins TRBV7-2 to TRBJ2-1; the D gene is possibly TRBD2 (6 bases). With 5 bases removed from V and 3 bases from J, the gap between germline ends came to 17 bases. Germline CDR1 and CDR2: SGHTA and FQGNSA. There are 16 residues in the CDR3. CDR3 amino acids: CASSPQTSIGYNEQFF. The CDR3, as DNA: TGTGCCAGCAGCCCCCAGACTAGTATCGGCTACAATGAGCAGTTCTTC.

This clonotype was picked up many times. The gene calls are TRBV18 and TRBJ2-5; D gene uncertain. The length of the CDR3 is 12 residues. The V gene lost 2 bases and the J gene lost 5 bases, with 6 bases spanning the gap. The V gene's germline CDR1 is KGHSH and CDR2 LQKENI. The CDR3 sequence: CASSPAPETQYF. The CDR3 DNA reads TGTGCCAGCTCACCAGCTCCCGAGACCCAGTACTTC.

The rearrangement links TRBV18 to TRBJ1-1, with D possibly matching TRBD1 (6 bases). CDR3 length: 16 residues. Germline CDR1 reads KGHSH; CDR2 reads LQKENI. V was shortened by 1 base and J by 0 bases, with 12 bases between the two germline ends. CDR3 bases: TGTGCCAGCTCACCACGGGCAGGGGCCGTGAACACTGAAGCTTTCTTT. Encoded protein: CASSPRAGAVNTEAFF.

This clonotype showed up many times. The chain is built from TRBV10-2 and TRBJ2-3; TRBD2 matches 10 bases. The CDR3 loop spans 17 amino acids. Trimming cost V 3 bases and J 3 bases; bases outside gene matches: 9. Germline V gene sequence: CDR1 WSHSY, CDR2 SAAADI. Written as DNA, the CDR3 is TGCGCCAGCAGTGATAACCCGGGACTAGCGTTGACAGATACGCAGTATTTT. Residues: CASSDNPGLALTDTQYF.

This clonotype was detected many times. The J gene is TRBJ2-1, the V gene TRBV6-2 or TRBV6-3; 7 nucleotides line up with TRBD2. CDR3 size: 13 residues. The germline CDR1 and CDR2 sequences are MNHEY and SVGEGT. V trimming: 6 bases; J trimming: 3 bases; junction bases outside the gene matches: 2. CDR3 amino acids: CASSSGVYNEQFF. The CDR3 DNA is TGTGCCAGCAGCAGCGGGGTCTACAATGAGCAGTTCTTC.